This TCR beta chain was observed in a study of T cell responses to AZD1222 COVID-19 vaccine. The study's findings and limits: Reportedly, nearly half of unique spike TCRs recognized epitopes outside B.1.351/B.1.1.7 mutations. Without day 14 samples, only post-peak T cell repertoires were studied.

Produced via immunoSEQ multiplex PCR; TCRdb's table is partial and in-frame only. The table has roughly 110,000 clones, around 87% seen once. V dropped 7 bases and J dropped 7 bases, with 14 bases sitting between them. The length of the CDR3 is 12 residues. Germline CDR1 reads SGHRS; CDR2 reads YFSETQ. Details on this clone: What it binds is unknown.

V gene TRBV5-1 combines with J gene TRBJ1-1; D may be TRBD1 (6 bases). The clonotype originates from an adult in good health. This specimen consisted of peripheral blood, obtained on day 0 of AZD1222 vaccination. The CDR3 DNA is TGCGCCAGCGCCGGGGGGGCCAGTGAAGCTTTCTTT. Its protein product is CASAGGASEAFF.